This TCR beta chain stems from a study of cytomegalovirus exposure and HLA in healthy donors (dated by TCRdb to about 2017). General notes on the study: An earlier analysis of roughly 500 of the donors reported 250 to 350 Gb of sequence data and some 120 million unique TCR beta sequences from 150 million to 200 million T cells. The number of typed donors differed by locus: about 620-640 for A, B, C, DRB1 and DQB1; 500 to 550 for DQA1; fewer than 610 for DPA1; and some 430 for DPB1. In the later analysis, no new phenotypic data were used to find candidate immune exposures; instead, reliance was placed on TCR beta sequences and their occurrence across donors. The genetic ancestry cluster associated with self-reported Caucasian donors included about four fifths of the roughly 400 genotyped donors. The study aimed to test whether signatures of past pathogen exposure could be identified by cataloging public T cell receptors. Using immunosequencing, the study profiled T cell repertoires from 666 subjects and related those repertoires to cytomegalovirus serostatus. HLA typing covered class I and class II loci at four-digit resolution. A later analysis re-examined previously published TCR beta repertoires from roughly 720 donors and added high-resolution HLA genotyping to investigate patterns of TCR occurrence. Roughly 5 DR-DQ haplotypes were handled as single units for association and clustering because linkage in the cohort was strong. On average, roughly 240,000 unique TCR beta nucleotide sequences were sequenced per donor among more than 350 genotyped donors of the cohort, with roughly 18% of those sequences being non-productive. The study combined high-throughput TCR immunosequencing, statistical association of individual TCRs with disease status, and machine learning to predict cytomegalovirus infection status. A separate validation cohort of roughly 110 different subjects was used in addition to the roughly 720-subject first cohort. An early release that covered roughly 600 HLA-typed donors contained approximately 300 gigabases of sequencing data and tens of millions of unique TCR sequences. A later genetic analysis took genome-wide SNP genotypes for about 55% of the roughly 670 donors and used that subset as a discovery cohort. Every discovery cohort repertoire had been produced on one sequencing platform. Alongside the repertoire data, information on donor age, sex, ethnicity and CMV serostatus was compiled. In an earlier analysis of a few hundred of the donors, high-throughput TCR beta sequencing was used to judge whether each TCR beta V gene segment behaved as functional or pseudogenic. What the work shows at the level of the full study, not this receptor alone: Most TCR sequences were observed very rarely across donors, whereas some public TCRs were present in many individuals. A further reported finding was that TCR beta sequences accurately predicted the HLA-A and HLA-B alleles for most subjects in the first cohort. An association between a missense DCLRE1C variant and V-gene and J-gene trimming of TCR beta chains was found in a later genetic analysis and replicated in an independent cohort. Correlated functional status among segregating V segments might reflect linkage disequilibrium, but an unknown experimental factor could not be ruled out. In vitro tests confirmed that three of the cytomegalovirus-associated TCR beta chains recognize cytomegalovirus antigens. The sequencing pipeline was judged likely to have produced a cluster of highly shared sequence variants as a technical artifact. In this cohort, only TCR beta chains were sequenced, and detectable features were limited by the absence of alpha or paired-chain data. In a later analysis, around 17,000 TCR beta sequences were associated with specific HLA alleles at a false discovery rate of 0.05. In both the original and validation cohorts, the classifier was reported to diagnose cytomegalovirus status with high specificity and sensitivity. When HLA alleles, especially DR and DQ, strongly co-occurred, attributing TCR associations to individual alleles was difficult. A later genetic analysis reported fewer N-insertions in productive TCRs among donors in an Asian-associated ancestry cluster than the roughly 700-donor mean. The authors suggested that the approach could potentially be generalized to other disease states and immunological phenotypes. An earlier analysis of 587 of the donors showed that most TCR beta V segments appeared in productive rearrangements either about 90% or about 30% of the time, which broadly matched IMGT annotations. The presence/absence analyses assumed that sequencing depth was roughly uniform across donors, and that assumption may not be true. According to a later analysis, parvovirus B19, influenza, CMV and Epstein-Barr virus appeared linked to several top co-occurrence clusters. The 87-base-pair reads could not distinguish some IMGT-functional V segments, including TRBV6-2 and TRBV6-3, so those segments were excluded. The study gave a list of 150 to 200 TCR beta chains associated with cytomegalovirus. In a later analysis, HLA-associated TCR beta chains were found to be more clonally expanded and to have lower generation probabilities than equally common non-associated chains. HLA typing was unavailable for some donors at each locus, so association tests used only the typed subset. Because counts were too low, about 18 rarely observed V segments, including chromosome 9 orphons, were excluded from the earlier analysis of some 540 of the donors. The only immune exposure information available for the cohort was CMV serostatus. In a later analysis, the rate of TCR association differed among HLA loci, with DRB1 alleles having the most associated TCRs and HLA-C alleles having the fewest. According to a later analysis, most CMV-associated TCR beta chains appeared to be HLA-restricted, and the HLA associations seemed to be driven largely by CMV exposure.

Spanning cysteine to phenylalanine, the CDR3 consists of 16 amino acids. Kept here is only the CDR3 DNA, which spans 48 bases and is read in frame from base 1. Ends trimmed: V by 3 bases, J by 0 bases; bases unmatched to a gene: 5. CDR1 and CDR2 are read off the germline V gene as KGHSH and LQKENI. In total, 666 healthy bone marrow donors made up the cohort. All cohort members were sampled while nominally healthy, although unrecorded immune exposures were likely present. The donor was CMV seronegative and belonged to the group of approximately 320 seronegative cohort members. A peripheral blood sample was provided by each donor, and peripheral blood mononuclear cells were used for TCR beta sequencing. The Qiagen DNeasy Blood Extraction Kit was used to extract genomic DNA from the blood cell samples. With respect to this clone: Its antigen remains undetermined. Base qualities are not provided; no much larger clone lies one nucleotide away.

The method was the immunoSEQ multiplex PCR assay. For the multiplex PCR, a mixture combining 60 forward primers for TCR Vbeta segments and 13 reverse primers for TCR Jbeta segments was used. The CDR3 region of rearranged TCR beta genes was amplified from genomic DNA with a multiplex PCR assay. Amplified TCR beta libraries were sequenced as 87-base-pair reads on the Illumina HiSeq System. As for the authors' bioinformatics: A later analysis counted approximately 76 million unique TCR beta chains across the 550 to 750 repertoires, and about 10 million of these chains were shared by at least two donors. A nearest-neighbor algorithm error-corrected the raw reads and collapsed the reads into unique sequences, merging closely related sequences to remove PCR and sequencing errors. To assign V, D and J gene segments, CDR3 sequences were aligned to IMGT reference sequences. Each retained sequence needed at least a six-nucleotide match to both a V gene segment and a J gene segment. Rearrangements were classified as productive when the CDR3 lacked stop codons and remained in frame with V and J, and all other rearrangements were classified as non-productive. Following IMGT convention, CDR3 was defined as the stretch from the second conserved V-encoded cysteine to the conserved J-encoded phenylalanine. The earlier analysis of 587 of the donors excluded sequences that lacked an unambiguous match to a single V gene segment. An earlier analysis of 587 of the donors called V segments functional above 56.7% productive rearrangements and segregating when the between-donor standard deviation exceeded 5%. To diagnose cytomegalovirus status from the catalog of TCR beta chain sequences, a statistical classification framework was built. V and J gene assignment, in a later analysis, came from comparing TCR nucleotide sequences with IMGT/GENE-DB human TR gene sequences. A later analysis assigned CDR3 sequences and most-parsimonious VDJ recombination scenarios with the TCRdist pipeline. In a later analysis, every TCR beta chain was defined by the combination of its CDR3 amino acid sequence and its V-gene family, and reads without a unique V-gene family were dropped. In a later analysis, 450 to 600 highly shared, low-generation-probability nucleotide sequences were removed to address suspected cross-contamination and a sequencing artifact. For each public chain, a later analysis derived a clonal expansion index from normalized ranks of inferred template counts within each repertoire. Generation probabilities in a later analysis came from a VDJ recombination model fitted to out-of-frame rearrangements, and those results were checked against IGoR. In a later analysis, TCR-TCR, TCR-HLA and TCR-CMV co-occurrence was scored with hypergeometric tests, and a repertoire-size bias correction was applied to TCR pairs. In a later analysis, false discovery rates were estimated by permuting HLA or CMV assignments 20 times. In a later analysis, co-occurring TCRs were grouped using DBSCAN, and TCRdist sequence similarity was added for clustering within HLA-allele-positive subsets. Repertoires with fewer than 30,000 or more than 120,000 public chains were left out of co-occurrence clustering, as were about five repertoires with anomalous nucleotide sharing. TCRdb's version of the immuneACCESS table is confined to in-frame rearrangements and falls short of the full clone set. An unresolved V gene accounts for under half of the shortfall where checked; the remainder is of unknown origin. The DNA was the basis for D and trimming; V, J and clone size are from that table. This sample is represented by 150,000 to 200,000 clones; around 81% of them were singletons. 5.7% of the sample is in the top ten clones.

The origin of this receptor is a man aged 35 to 55 in good health and CMV-seronegative. The chain is made from TRBV18 and TRBJ1-3; TRBD1 lines up with 7 middle nucleotides. Sequenced material: PBMCs. The nucleotide sequence is given as TGTGCCAGCTCACCTCGTACAGGGGTCTCTGGAAACACCATATATTTT. Its translation is CASSPRTGVSGNTIYF. Where the CDR3 stops, the reference TRBV18 and TRBJ1-3 genes take over; the full variable domain is NAGVMQNPRHLVRRRGQEARLRCSPMKGHSHVYWYRQLPEEGLKFMVYLQKENIIDESGMPKERFSAEFPKEGPSILRIQQVVRGDSAAYFCASSPRTGVSGNTIYFGEGSWLTVV.